One and the same sample provided the 14 T cell receptor beta chains below, sequenced in a study of cytomegalovirus exposure and HLA in healthy donors. Primers for the PCR totalled 60 Vbeta and 13 Jbeta. Generated by immunoSEQ multiplex PCR, the TCRdb table keeps only in-frame clones and is missing some. This table has approximately 240,000 clones, 70% to 80% appearing once. The sample was PBMCs. Every receptor here comes from a woman aged 55-70 years in good health and CMV-seropositive.

The rearrangement links TRBV16 to TRBJ2-7; possibly TRBD1 for D (5 bases). Germline CDR1 and CDR2: KGHSY and FQNENV. V was cut by 4 bases and J by 5 bases, with 12 bases left in between. The CDR3 consists of 13 residues. DNA for the CDR3: TGTGCCAGCAGCCGATTCCAGGGCCACGAGCAGTACTTC. Translation: CASSRFQGHEQYF.

V usage is TRBV5-4 and J usage is TRBJ2-7, with D possibly being TRBD2 (6 bases). Germline V gene lookup returns CDR1 SGHNT and CDR2 YYREEE (reference sequence). This CDR3 has 14 residues. The ends were cut back, 1 base at V and 3 bases at J, with 11 bases in the middle. This CDR3 is CASSLRAGNYEQYF. In nucleotides, the CDR3 is TGTGCCAGCAGCTTGCGGGCGGGAAACTACGAGCAGTACTTC.

The rearrangement joins TRBV19 to TRBJ1-2, with 9 nucleotides matching TRBD1. With V trimmed by 2 bases and J by 4 bases, 5 bases remained unmatched. From germline, CDR1 is LNHDA and CDR2 SQIVND (reference sequence). The CDR3 runs 15 residues. As DNA, the CDR3 is TGTGCCAGTAGTATATCGGGACAGGGACCCTATGGCTACACCTTC. It encodes CASSISGQGPYGYTF.

The chain joins TRBV4-1 to TRBJ1-6, with D uncertain. This CDR3 spans 13 amino acids. Trimming pared 4 bases from V and 6 bases from J, leaving 7 bases between. Germline V gene sequence: CDR1 MGHRA, CDR2 YSYEKL. CDR3 in amino acids: CASSLSVNSPLHF. CDR3 nucleotide sequence: TGCGCCAGCAGCCTCTCGGTTAATTCACCCCTCCACTTT.

This clone was observed at least ten times. The rearrangement joins TRBV6-4 to TRBJ2-2, with D possibly TRBD1 on 5 matching bases. V was pared by 6 bases and J by 5 bases, with 10 bases between. The CDR3 extends over 13 amino acids. The germline gives CDR1 MRHNA, CDR2 SNTAGT. The CDR3 nucleotides read TGTGCCAGCAGCCCGACAGAGACCGGGGAGCTGTTTTTT. It codes for CASSPTETGELFF.

The rearrangement links TRBV5-4 to TRBJ1-2, with 9 bases matching TRBD1. The V gene's germline CDR1 is SGHNT and CDR2 YYREEE (reference sequence). V dropped 4 bases and J dropped 1; count of bases not matched to a gene: 2. CDR3 size: 14 residues. The CDR3 DNA reads as TGTGCCAGCAGCCCGGGACAGGGTAACTATGGCTACACCTTC. Translating gives CASSPGQGNYGYTF.

The genes are TRBV14 and TRBJ1-3; 7 bases fit TRBD1. Looked up from germline, CDR1 is SGHDN and CDR2 is FVKESK. The length of the CDR3 is 18 residues. V lost 3 bases to trimming and J lost 2 bases; unmatched junction nucleotides: 13. CDR3 protein: CASSQHVRTGPTGNTIYF. The CDR3 DNA is TGTGCCAGCAGCCAGCATGTTCGGACAGGACCCACTGGAAACACCATATATTTT. The whole variable domain, remainder taken from reference TRBV14 and TRBJ1-3, is EAGVTQFPSHSVIEKGQTVTLRCDPISGHDNLYWYRRVMGKEIKFLLHFVKESKQDESGMPNNRFLAERTGGTYSTLKVQPAELEDSGVYFCASSQHVRTGPTGNTIYFGEGSWLTVV.

This clone was seen more than once but under ten times. The chain recombines TRBV9 with TRBJ1-3, with no clear D. Trimming took off 0 bases at V and 10 bases at J, with 5 bases between the two ends. The CDR3 is made up of 11 amino acids. Germline CDR1 is SGDLS and CDR2 is YYNGEE. The CDR3 DNA sequence: TGTGCCAGCAGCGTAGGAGGAACCATATATTTT. As protein: CASSVGGTIYF.

J is TRBJ2-7 and V is TRBV19, with a tentative D call TRBD2 (6 bases). Trimming cost V 2 bases and J 3 bases, with 11 bases left between them. This CDR3 comprises 14 residues. Germline CDR1 is LNHDA and CDR2 is SQIVND (reference sequence). Here the CDR3 DNA reads TGTGCCAGTAGTATAAAGGGAGGAGGCTACGAGCAGTACTTC. Translated, it gives CASSIKGGGYEQYF.

This sequence joins TRBV7-6 and TRBJ2-1; the D gene is possibly TRBD1 (5 bases). The V and J ends lost 2 bases and 0 bases respectively, with 8 bases between them. This CDR3 region has 15 residues. Germline V lookup: CDR1 SGHVS, CDR2 FNYEAQ. CDR3 protein: CASSLYQGSYNEQFF. The CDR3 coding sequence is TGTGCCAGCAGCTTATACCAGGGCTCCTACAATGAGCAGTTCTTC. The entire variable domain, with the rest obtained from reference TRBV7-6 and TRBJ2-1, is as follows: GAGVSQSPRYKVTKRGQDVALRCDPISGHVSLYWYRQALGQGPEFLTYFNYEAQQDKSGLPNDRFSAERPEGSISTLTIQRTEQRDSAMYRCASSLYQGSYNEQFFGPGTRLTVL.

The V and J genes are TRBV15 and TRBJ2-6, with D uncertain. Germline values: CDR1 LNHNV, CDR2 YYDKDF (reference sequence). The CDR3 sequence is 16 residues long. The V end lost 0 bases, the J end lost 0 bases, and 6 bases lay between the germline ends. CDR3 residues: CATSRDPHSGANVLTF. The CDR3 region has the DNA TGTGCCACCAGCAGAGACCCCCACTCTGGGGCCAACGTCCTGACTTTC.

The chain uses TRBV5-1 and TRBJ2-1; perhaps TRBD2 as D (6 bases). V lost 2 bases and J lost 8, with 14 bases in between. Germline lookup yields CDR1 SGHRS and CDR2 YFSETQ. The CDR3 totals 14 residues. CDR3 loop: CASSFGGAWDEQFF. As DNA, the CDR3 is TGCGCCAGCAGCTTCGGCGGGGCGTGGGATGAGCAGTTCTTC.

In the case of this clone: This CDR3 is also generated by other DNA sequences in the sample. The J gene is TRBJ2-4, the V gene TRBV5-6; 7 positions match TRBD1. This CDR3 spans 15 amino acids. Germline-derived CDR1 and CDR2 are SGHDT and YYEEEE. The ends lost 0 bases at V and 4 bases at J; junction bases unmatched: 4. The CDR3 coding sequence is TGTGCCAGCAGCTTGGCCGGGACAGCTAAAAACATTCAGTACTTC. This gives the protein CASSLAGTAKNIQYF.

This clone occurred a few times. The chain recombines TRBV5-4 with TRBJ1-6; TRBD1 agrees at 9 bases. Unmatched junction bases numbered 6, after V lost 2 bases and J lost 9 bases. Germline V gene lookup returns CDR1 SGHNT and CDR2 YYREEE (reference sequence). This CDR3 is 15 amino acids long. Here the CDR3 DNA reads TGTGCCAGCAGCTTTAAGGGACAGGGTTTTTCACCCCTCCACTTT. Protein sequence: CASSFKGQGFSPLHF.